This T cell receptor beta chain was sequenced for a study of CD8 T cells in Susac syndrome. Overall study results and limits: Individuals included in the TCR sequencing and HLA analysis were acknowledged by the study to be relatively few in number.

Comments on this clonotype: Its target is not known.

This CDR3 is built from 14 residues. V lost 5 bases to trimming and J lost 5 bases, with 16 bases between them. The germline CDR1 and CDR2 sequences are MDHEN and SYDVKM. Random hexamers were used to reverse transcribe the RNA input (about 0.45 to 1 ug). The amplification used immunoSEQ multiplex PCR on TCR beta CDR3; it spanned 54 Vbeta and 13 Jbeta. TCRdb reprocessed the immunoSEQ multiplex PCR reads via MiXCR and lists one record per CDR3 protein. The table includes 170,000 or so distinct CDR3 sequences, 85% to 95% detected once. Sequencing was carried out using CD4+ T cells from PBMCs. The TCR originated in a human donor with multiple sclerosis. This rearrangement joins TRBV28 to TRBJ2-7; D not certain. The CDR3 sequence: CASSLPRLGHEQYF. In nucleotides, the CDR3 is TGTGCCAGCAGTCTACCTAGGCTCGGCCACGAGCAGTACTTC.